This is a list of T cell receptor beta chains from one sample in a study of T cells in Graves' hyperthyroidism and ophthalmopathy. MiXCR, run by TCRdb on the multiplex PCR reads, gives a single entry per CDR3 protein. The profile shows some 560,000 distinct CDR3 sequences, approximately 15% of them singletons. Sample: blood. Receptors were obtained from a woman aged 25-40 years with Graves' hyperthyroidism. CDR3s include the opening cysteine and the closing phenylalanine or tryptophan. D genes are given only for firm matches. Size tells how often a clone was seen (once, few, many) or the class of an expanded clone, and some rows leave it out.

CDR3nt: TGTGCCAGTAGAGACAGGGAATGGTTTCAGCCCCAGCATTTT
CDR3aa: CASRDREWFQPQHF
j_gene: TRBJ1-5
abundance: NA
d_gene: TRBD1
v_gene: TRBV19

CDR3nt: TGTGCCAGCAGATCCGGGACACCCTCAACTGAAGCTTTCTTT
CDR3aa: CASRSGTPSTEAFF
j_gene: TRBJ1-1
abundance: many
d_gene: NA
v_gene: TRBV28

CDR3nt: TGTGTCAGCAGACCAACTAGCGGGAGGTCAAACAATGAGCAGTTCTTC
CDR3aa: CVSRPTSGRSNNEQFF
j_gene: TRBJ2-1
abundance: NA
d_gene: TRBD2
v_gene: TRBV7-9

CDR3nt: TGTGCCAGCAGCTCCCCTGTGGGGATGGACTACTACGAGCAGTACTTC
CDR3aa: CASSSPVGMDYYEQYF
j_gene: TRBJ2-7
abundance: many
d_gene: NA
v_gene: TRBV28

CDR3nt: TGTGCCAGCAGGTGGCTCTACAATGAGCAGTTCTTC
CDR3aa: CASRWLYNEQFF
j_gene: TRBJ2-1
abundance: many
d_gene: NA
v_gene: TRBV2

CDR3nt: TGTGCTAGTGGGAATCCGGACAGCATCTCGACCTACAATGAGCAGTTCTTC
CDR3aa: CASGNPDSISTYNEQFF
j_gene: TRBJ2-1
abundance: NA
d_gene: NA
v_gene: TRBV12-5

CDR3nt: TGCAGTGCTAGGCCTCCGAGCGGGAGGCCCAATGAGCAGTTCTTC
CDR3aa: CSARPPSGRPNEQFF
j_gene: TRBJ2-1
abundance: many
d_gene: TRBD2
v_gene: TRBV20-1

CDR3nt: TGCAGTGCTAGAGATTCAGGGGATCGGTCCTACGAGCAGTACTTC
CDR3aa: CSARDSGDRSYEQYF
j_gene: TRBJ2-7
abundance: many
d_gene: NA
v_gene: TRBV20-1

CDR3nt: TGTGCCAGCTCACTTTCCGGGACAGGGGCTGGAAACACCATATATTTT
CDR3aa: CASSLSGTGAGNTIYF
j_gene: TRBJ1-3
abundance: NA
d_gene: TRBD1
v_gene: TRBV18

CDR3nt: TGTGCCAGCAGTGGACGGACCTATGGCTACACCTTC
CDR3aa: CASSGRTYGYTF
j_gene: TRBJ1-2
abundance: NA
d_gene: NA
v_gene: TRBV11-2

CDR3nt: TGTGCCAGCAGCGTAGGGAGGGGAGCGGGAGGGAGTACCAATGAGCAGTTCTTC
CDR3aa: CASSVGRGAGGSTNEQFF
j_gene: TRBJ2-1
abundance: few
d_gene: TRBD2
v_gene: TRBV9

CDR3nt: TGTGCCAGCAGTGCTAGCGGGATGTTCGAGCAGTACTTC
CDR3aa: CASSASGMFEQYF
j_gene: TRBJ2-7
abundance: many
d_gene: TRBD2
v_gene: TRBV2

CDR3nt: TGTGCCAGCAGTGAGGGACTGGATTACAATGAGCAGTTCTTC
CDR3aa: CASSEGLDYNEQFF
j_gene: TRBJ2-1
abundance: many
d_gene: NA
v_gene: TRBV12-3/TRBV12-4

CDR3nt: TGCGCCAGCAGCTTGATGGCCCCCGAACCAGGCGGGGAGCTGTTTTTT
CDR3aa: CASSLMAPEPGGELFF
j_gene: TRBJ2-2
abundance: few
d_gene: NA
v_gene: TRBV5-1

CDR3nt: TGTGCCAGCAGTGCGGGGGGCTATGGCTACACCTTC
CDR3aa: CASSAGGYGYTF
j_gene: TRBJ1-2
abundance: many
d_gene: NA
v_gene: TRBV27

CDR3nt: TGTGCCAGCAGCCCTTTTACAGGGATTCAGTACTTC
CDR3aa: CASSPFTGIQYF
j_gene: TRBJ2-5
abundance: many
d_gene: NA
v_gene: TRBV27

CDR3nt: TGCGCCAGCAGCCAAGAAAATACCCAAGAGACCCAGTACTTC
CDR3aa: CASSQENTQETQYF
j_gene: TRBJ2-5
abundance: few
d_gene: NA
v_gene: TRBV4-1

CDR3nt: TGTGCCAGCAGACTGGACAGGGTCCCCTACGAGCAGTACTTC
CDR3aa: CASRLDRVPYEQYF
j_gene: TRBJ2-7
abundance: NA
d_gene: TRBD1
v_gene: TRBV28

CDR3nt: TGTGCCAGTAGTACGTGGGGAACTAATGAAAAACTGTTTTTT
CDR3aa: CASSTWGTNEKLFF
j_gene: TRBJ1-4
abundance: few
d_gene: NA
v_gene: TRBV19

CDR3nt: TGCGCCAGCAGCCAAGAAGCGCTAGCGGGAGTTTACGAGCAGTACTTC
CDR3aa: CASSQEALAGVYEQYF
j_gene: TRBJ2-7
abundance: NA
d_gene: TRBD2
v_gene: TRBV4-1

CDR3nt: TGTGCCACCAGTGGTAGCGGGGGGGGCACAGATACGCAGTATTTT
CDR3aa: CATSGSGGGTDTQYF
j_gene: TRBJ2-3
abundance: many
d_gene: TRBD2
v_gene: TRBV24-1

CDR3nt: TGTGCCAGCAGTACAACTAGCGGGAGGCGGAGCACAGATACGCAGTATTTT
CDR3aa: CASSTTSGRRSTDTQYF
j_gene: TRBJ2-3
abundance: many
d_gene: TRBD2
v_gene: TRBV27

CDR3nt: TGCGCCAGCTCTTCCTACCCTAGCGGGAGAACCTACGAGCAGTACTTC
CDR3aa: CASSSYPSGRTYEQYF
j_gene: TRBJ2-7
abundance: many
d_gene: TRBD2
v_gene: TRBV4-1

CDR3nt: TGTGCCAGCACCGAAGGTGGGACAGGCGATGAGCAGTTCTTC
CDR3aa: CASTEGGTGDEQFF
j_gene: TRBJ2-1
abundance: few
d_gene: TRBD1
v_gene: TRBV9

CDR3nt: TGTGCCAGCAGCTTAGGACAGGGGACGGAAGAGACCCAGTACTTC
CDR3aa: CASSLGQGTEETQYF
j_gene: TRBJ2-5
abundance: many
d_gene: TRBD1
v_gene: TRBV11-2

CDR3nt: TGCAGTGCTCTACAGGGTCCCAGCTATGGCTACACCTTC
CDR3aa: CSALQGPSYGYTF
j_gene: TRBJ1-2
abundance: NA
d_gene: NA
v_gene: TRBV20-1

CDR3nt: TGTGCCAGCAGCTTAGATCTGTTAGGGACGCAGCCCCAGCATTTT
CDR3aa: CASSLDLLGTQPQHF
j_gene: TRBJ1-5
abundance: NA
d_gene: NA
v_gene: TRBV11-2

CDR3nt: TGTGCCAGTAGTAAAAAAGGGGGACAGGGGTCCACCGGGGAGCTGTTTTTT
CDR3aa: CASSKKGGQGSTGELFF
j_gene: TRBJ2-2
abundance: NA
d_gene: TRBD1
v_gene: TRBV19

CDR3nt: TGCGCCAGCAGCTTGGGCTCAGGGAGGACGAACACCGGGGAGCTGTTTTTT
CDR3aa: CASSLGSGRTNTGELFF
j_gene: TRBJ2-2
abundance: NA
d_gene: NA
v_gene: TRBV5-1

CDR3nt: TGCAGTGCTTCGGTTCTCTCGGGGGAGCAGTACTTC
CDR3aa: CSASVLSGEQYF
j_gene: TRBJ2-7
abundance: many
d_gene: NA
v_gene: TRBV20-1

CDR3nt: TGTGCCAGTCGGATCGGACTAACACCCACAGATACGCAGTATTTT
CDR3aa: CASRIGLTPTDTQYF
j_gene: TRBJ2-3
abundance: NA
d_gene: NA
v_gene: TRBV19

CDR3nt: TGTGCCACCCCGCCCGCGAGGGGGTTGGTAGCCTCCTACGAGCAGTACTTC
CDR3aa: CATPPARGLVASYEQYF
j_gene: TRBJ2-7
abundance: few
d_gene: NA
v_gene: TRBV6-2/TRBV6-3

CDR3nt: TGCGCCAGCAGCCAACTACCGGGACAGGGGCATGAAAAACTGTTTTTT
CDR3aa: CASSQLPGQGHEKLFF
j_gene: TRBJ1-4
abundance: NA
d_gene: TRBD1
v_gene: TRBV4-3

CDR3nt: TGCAGTGCTAGAGATAGGACCGTCCAGCAGTACTTC
CDR3aa: CSARDRTVQQYF
j_gene: TRBJ2-7
abundance: NA
d_gene: NA
v_gene: TRBV20-1

CDR3nt: TGTGCCAGCAGCCCGCGGGGGGGAGGACTAGCGGGAGATACGCAGTATTTT
CDR3aa: CASSPRGGGLAGDTQYF
j_gene: TRBJ2-3
abundance: NA
d_gene: TRBD2
v_gene: TRBV7-3

CDR3nt: TGTGCCAGCAGCTTACCTTTCTCCCAGCGGGAGTTGGATACGCAGTATTTT
CDR3aa: CASSLPFSQRELDTQYF
j_gene: TRBJ2-3
abundance: many
d_gene: TRBD2
v_gene: TRBV7-9

CDR3nt: TGCGCCAGCAGCTTGGAGGCTAGCGGGAGTAACTACGAGCAGTACTTC
CDR3aa: CASSLEASGSNYEQYF
j_gene: TRBJ2-7
abundance: NA
d_gene: TRBD2
v_gene: TRBV5-1

CDR3nt: TGCGCCAGCAGCCAAGGGAGCACAGGGAAGGGGAGGACCGGGGAGCTGTTTTTT
CDR3aa: CASSQGSTGKGRTGELFF
j_gene: TRBJ2-2
abundance: NA
d_gene: NA
v_gene: TRBV4-1

CDR3nt: TGCGCCAGCACTCAGGGGATCTACAATGAGCAGTTCTTC
CDR3aa: CASTQGIYNEQFF
j_gene: TRBJ2-1
abundance: few
d_gene: NA
v_gene: TRBV10-2

CDR3nt: TGCAGTGCTAGAGGGACTAGCGGGGGATCCTACAATGAGCAGTTCTTC
CDR3aa: CSARGTSGGSYNEQFF
j_gene: TRBJ2-1
abundance: many
d_gene: TRBD2
v_gene: TRBV20-1

CDR3nt: TGCAGTGCTAGTTTGCCAGATACGCAGTATTTT
CDR3aa: CSASLPDTQYF
j_gene: TRBJ2-3
abundance: NA
d_gene: NA
v_gene: TRBV20-1

CDR3nt: TGCGCCAGCAGCCAAGGACGGGGGCGGGACGTAACAGATACGCAGTATTTT
CDR3aa: CASSQGRGRDVTDTQYF
j_gene: TRBJ2-3
abundance: few
d_gene: NA
v_gene: TRBV11-3

CDR3nt: TGTGCCAGGCGGAATTGGCGGGAGGGCCATGATACGGGGACCGGGGAGCTGTTTTTT
CDR3aa: CARRNWREGHDTGTGELFF
j_gene: TRBJ2-2
abundance: many
d_gene: TRBD2
v_gene: TRBV6-1

CDR3nt: TGCAGCGTTGAAGGGGATACTGAAGCTTTCTTT
CDR3aa: CSVEGDTEAFF
j_gene: TRBJ1-1
abundance: few
d_gene: NA
v_gene: TRBV29-1

CDR3nt: TGTGCCAGCAGCTTTCCGGGACAGGGTCTTTCGGGCTACACCTTC
CDR3aa: CASSFPGQGLSGYTF
j_gene: TRBJ1-2
abundance: few
d_gene: TRBD1
v_gene: TRBV11-1

CDR3nt: TGTGCCAGCAGTTTGGGGGAGACCGGGGAGCTGTTTTTT
CDR3aa: CASSLGETGELFF
j_gene: TRBJ2-2
abundance: few
d_gene: NA
v_gene: TRBV12-3/TRBV12-4

CDR3nt: TGTGCCAGCAGCAGACGGACTAGCGGGAGGCAAGAGACCCAGTACTTC
CDR3aa: CASSRRTSGRQETQYF
j_gene: TRBJ2-5
abundance: many
d_gene: TRBD2
v_gene: TRBV3-1